This T cell receptor (beta chain) appears in the sequencing data of a study of T cell changes during pregnancy in multiple sclerosis. Sequencing was performed with immunoSEQ multiplex PCR; in TCRdb, only in-frame clones are kept and a portion is missing. The profile shows about 85,000 clones, roughly 92% of them singletons. The material was peripheral blood, obtained in the first trimester of pregnancy. The clonotype was recovered from a female donor with multiple sclerosis, enrolled in a pregnancy study.

The CDR3 reads CASSLGAGGPYNEQFF. In nucleotides, the CDR3 is TGTGCCAGCAGCTTAGGAGCGGGAGGGCCCTACAATGAGCAGTTCTTC. The chain recombines TRBV11-2 with TRBJ2-1, with 10 bases lining up with TRBD2. The germline V gene encodes CDR1 SGHAT and CDR2 FQNNGV. Trimming took 1 base from V and 2 from J; bases not matched to a gene: 2. The CDR3 has 16 amino acids.